One sample yielded the 16 T cell receptor beta chains listed below, sequenced in a study of blood T cell repertoires in COVID-19. TCRdb's copy holds only in-frame clones and misses some; the assay was immunoSEQ multiplex PCR. The table includes about 400,000 clones, 75% to 90% detected once. Material for sequencing was peripheral blood. These receptor sequences come from a woman between 25 and 40 years old with active or convalescent COVID-19.

The rearrangement joins TRBV30 to TRBJ2-7, with TRBD2 identical over 9 bases. The germline CDR1 and CDR2 sequences are GTSNPN and SVGIG (reference sequence). CDR3 length: 12 residues. With 3 bases clipped from V and 10 bases from J, the junction kept 7 bases outside the gene matches. Here the CDR3 reads CAWSLAGLEQYF. The CDR3 DNA follows: TGTGCCTGGAGCCTAGCGGGACTCGAACAGTACTTC.

This chain connects TRBV7-8 to TRBJ2-3, with 8 nucleotides matching TRBD1. The CDR3 loop spans 18 amino acids. V lost 3 bases to trimming and J lost 3 bases; unmatched junction nucleotides: 14. Germline CDR1 is SGHVS and CDR2 is FQNEAQ. In nucleotides, the CDR3 is TGTGCCAGCAGCTTCTCGACAGGGGAGGCTACTTGGACAGATACGCAGTATTTT. It is translated as CASSFSTGEATWTDTQYF.

V is TRBV18 and J is TRBJ2-1; no firm D call. Germline CDR1 reads KGHSH; CDR2 reads LQKENI. V was clipped by 0 bases and J by 3 bases, with 6 bases between them. CDR3 length: 14 amino acids. The CDR3 spells CASSPPLSYNEQFF. Here the CDR3 DNA reads TGTGCCAGCTCACCACCCCTAAGCTACAATGAGCAGTTCTTC.

The chain links TRBV23-1 to TRBJ1-2; 8 nucleotides agree with TRBD1. TRBV23-1 is an ORF; its function is uncertain. This CDR3 has 12 residues. J lost 6 bases, V lost 4 bases, and 1 base had no gene match. CDR3 nucleotide sequence: TGCGCCAGCAGTCCGACAGGGGATGGCTACACCTTC. This translates into CASSPTGDGYTF.

The gene calls are TRBV6-6 and TRBJ2-7; TRBD1 matches at 10 bases. Trimming took 5 bases from V and 3 from J; bases not matched to a gene: 10. Germline CDR1 MNHNY, CDR2 SVGAGI (reference sequence). The CDR3 contains 16 residues. CDR3 nucleotides: TGTGCCAGCAGTCCACCTTCCGGGACAGGGGTCTACGAGCAGTACTTC. This sequence encodes CASSPPSGTGVYEQYF.

J is TRBJ2-4 and V is TRBV4-1; tentative D call: TRBD2 (7 bases). The germline V and J ends were trimmed by 2 bases and 2 bases, with 10 bases remaining between them. Germline assignment: CDR1 MGHRA and CDR2 YSYEKL. This CDR3 spans 15 amino acids. For the CDR3, the DNA is TGCGCCAGCAGCCAATCGGGGGGCCCCAAAAACATTCAGTACTTC. It yields the protein CASSQSGGPKNIQYF.

The chain joins TRBV6-1 to TRBJ2-2, with 10 bases matching TRBD2. CDR1 and CDR2 from the germline V gene are MNHNS and SASEGT. CDR3 size: 16 residues. Germline trimming cut 0 bases from V and 4 bases from J; bases unmatched to any gene: 2. CDR3 amino acids: CASSEALAGVTGELFF. DNA of the CDR3: TGTGCCAGCAGTGAAGCGCTAGCGGGAGTCACCGGGGAGCTGTTTTTT.

V usage is TRBV10-3 and J usage is TRBJ2-7; D gene unclear. V gave up 10 bases and J gave up 0 bases, with 16 bases separating them. The CDR3 contains 14 residues. Germline lookup yields CDR1 ENHRY and CDR2 SYGVKD. CDR3 in DNA: TGTGCCACCACCTGGGCCGTAAGCTCCTACGAGCAGTACTTC. This translates into CATTWAVSSYEQYF.

As regards this clone: The same CDR3 can be traced to other DNA sequences in this sample. V gene TRBV18 combines with J gene TRBJ1-6; 8 nucleotides match TRBD1. This CDR3 is built from 14 residues. The germline V gene has CDR1 KGHSH and CDR2 LQKENI. With V trimmed by 3 bases and J by 5 bases, 0 bases remained unmatched. CDR3 sequence: CASSPDRDNSPLHF. The CDR3 DNA follows: TGTGCCAGCTCACCGGACAGGGATAATTCACCCCTCCACTTT.

CDR3: CASSEGPGNGEAFF. Written as DNA, the CDR3 is TGTGCCAGCAGTGAAGGTCCAGGAAATGGTGAAGCTTTCTTT. The V call is TRBV6-1, the J call TRBJ1-1; D is ambiguous. Germline V gives CDR1 MNHNS, CDR2 SASEGT. The CDR3 totals 14 residues. V dropped 1 base and J dropped 7 bases, with 13 bases sitting between them.

This clone has just one count. This chain connects TRBV6-5 to TRBJ1-1; no clear D gene. The CDR3 has 15 residues. Per the germline V gene, CDR1 is MNHEY and CDR2 is SVGAGI. V lost 4 bases and J lost 0, with 12 bases in between. The CDR3 here is CASSSRTVMNTEAFF. CDR3 nucleotide sequence: TGTGCCAGCAGTTCTCGAACGGTTATGAACACTGAAGCTTTCTTT.

This rearrangement joins TRBV19 to TRBJ1-6; weak D call: TRBD1 (5 bases). Germline V lookup: CDR1 LNHDA, CDR2 SQIVND (reference sequence). The CDR3 sequence is 12 residues long. Trimming removed 9 bases from V and 10 bases from J, with 13 bases in between. CDR3 sequence (DNA): TGTGCCAGCCGGGACTACTTATCACCCCTCCACTTT. The encoded protein is CASRDYLSPLHF.

The chain joins TRBV7-6 to TRBJ2-1; 12 bases are shared with TRBD2. Germline V CDR1 and CDR2: SGHVS, FNYEAQ. This CDR3 region has 17 residues. V was pared by 4 bases and J by 7 bases, with 11 bases of the junction left unmatched. CDR3 bases: TGTGCCAGCAGCTCCACCCGGGGGACTAGCGGGCCTAATGAGCAGTTCTTC. Amino acids: CASSSTRGTSGPNEQFF.

The V call is TRBV5-1, the J call TRBJ1-1; TRBD1 aligns across 7 bases. CDR1 and CDR2 (germline): SGHRS, YFSETQ. V gave up 2 bases and J gave up 6 bases; unmatched junction bases: 7. This CDR3 has 14 residues. The CDR3 nucleotides are TGCGCCAGCAGCTTTCTTCAGGGGGGTGCTGAAGCTTTCTTT. Its protein product is CASSFLQGGAEAFF.

CDR3 DNA: TGTGCCAGCAGCTTAGCGGGAGTTAACGCCCTCCACTTT. This codes for CASSLAGVNALHF. J is TRBJ1-6 and V is TRBV7-2; D ambiguous. This CDR3 contains 13 residues. Deletions cut 0 bases from V and 14 bases from J, with 11 bases between. CDR1 is SGHTA, CDR2 FQGNSA, per germline.

The chain couples TRBV13 to TRBJ1-1, with TRBD1 identical over 8 bases. This CDR3 comprises 19 residues. V gave up 6 bases and J gave up 3 bases; unmatched junction bases: 21. The germline gives CDR1 PRHDT, CDR2 FYEKMQ (reference sequence). The DNA of the CDR3 is TGTGCCAGCAGTAGCGACCGGACGACAGGGGAATTTAAGGACACTGAAGCTTTCTTT. As protein: CASSSDRTTGEFKDTEAFF.